This paragraph reports one T cell receptor (beta chain). Its antigen is currently unknown. CDR3 length equals 16 residues. Germline V gene sequence: CDR1 SGHDN, CDR2 FVKESK. Trimming removed 1 base from V and 7 bases from J; junction bases left unmatched: 5. Locally advanced or metastatic urothelial carcinoma affected the patients. This entry comes from a study of PD-L1 blockade in urothelial cancer. Looking at the study overall: Males with urothelial cancer arising in the bladder constituted about 90% of the roughly 30 patients. Study patients had been treated with 0 to 3 previous chemotherapy regimens.

Whole-study findings and limits: Patients with durable benefit had greater blood expansion of tumor-associated TCR clones 3 weeks into treatment.

TCRdb's copy holds only in-frame clones and misses some; the assay was immunoSEQ multiplex PCR. The table shows 20,000 to 25,000 clones, with 90% occurring only once. Material: PBMCs, obtained around atezolizumab (anti-PD-L1) treatment. The chain links TRBV14 to TRBJ2-1, with 12 bases matching TRBD2. The TCR originated in a woman aged 55-69 years with urothelial cancer. CDR3: CASSQGLAGGWNEQFF. The CDR3, as DNA: TGTGCCAGCAGCCAAGGCCTAGCGGGAGGGTGGAATGAGCAGTTCTTC.